A selection of T cell receptor beta chains follows, all from one sample in a study of early T cells in non-severe SARS-CoV-2 infection. Via MiXCR, TCRdb re-called the 5' RACE reads, giving one row per CDR3 protein. The sample lists 45,000 to 55,000 distinct CDR3 sequences, roughly 6.5% seen once, with about 2.7% in the top ten. Material: whole blood, obtained at baseline. Receptors were obtained from an adult who was a healthcare worker with PCR-confirmed SARS-CoV-2 infection or an uninfected control (not recorded which). The CDR3 runs from the conserved cysteine through the conserved F or W. D genes are given only for firm matches. The size field is filled for only some rows; it gives once, few, many or a size class.

V gene: TRBV2
clone size: .
CDR3 length: 14
J gene: TRBJ2-3
D gene: TRBD2
CDR3 DNA: TGTGCCAGCACTAGCGGGGGCCGCACAGATACGCAGTATTTT
CDR3 protein: CASTSGGRTDTQYF

V gene: TRBV20-1
clone size: .
CDR3 length: 14
J gene: TRBJ1-5
D gene: TRBD1
CDR3 DNA: TGCAGTGCTAGACCGACAGGGGATCATCAGCCCCAACATTTT
CDR3 protein: CSARPTGDHQPQHF

V gene: TRBV12-3/TRBV12-4
clone size: many
CDR3 length: 14
J gene: TRBJ1-1
D gene: .
CDR3 DNA: TGTGCCAGCAGTTTCGGCGGCTTGAACACTGAAGCTTTCTTT
CDR3 protein: CASSFGGLNTEAFF

V gene: TRBV13
clone size: many
CDR3 length: 15
J gene: TRBJ2-4
D gene: .
CDR3 DNA: TGTGCCAGCAGCTTAGGCCCTCCTCGCAAAAACATTCAGTACTTC
CDR3 protein: CASSLGPPRKNIQYF

V gene: TRBV11-2
clone size: .
CDR3 length: 16
J gene: TRBJ2-5
D gene: .
CDR3 DNA: TGTGCCAGCAGCTTAGTCCATGCGAGGTTCCAAGAGACCCAGTACTTC
CDR3 protein: CASSLVHARFQETQYF

V gene: TRBV4-3
clone size: .
CDR3 length: 14
J gene: TRBJ1-4
D gene: .
CDR3 DNA: TGCGCCAGCAGCCAGCAGGGGCGGGATGAAAAACTGTTTTTT
CDR3 protein: CASSQQGRDEKLFF

V gene: TRBV5-5
clone size: few
CDR3 length: 12
J gene: TRBJ1-6
D gene: .
CDR3 DNA: TGTGCCAGCAGCTCATCATCTTCACCCCTCCACTTT
CDR3 protein: CASSSSSSPLHF

V gene: TRBV5-1
clone size: many
CDR3 length: 12
J gene: TRBJ2-7
D gene: .
CDR3 DNA: TGCGCCAGCAGCTTACCCGCGACCGAGCAGTACTTC
CDR3 protein: CASSLPATEQYF

V gene: TRBV7-9
clone size: few
CDR3 length: 13
J gene: TRBJ2-7
D gene: .
CDR3 DNA: TGTGCCAGCCAAGGACTCCGTGGGTACGAGCAGTACTTC
CDR3 protein: CASQGLRGYEQYF

V gene: TRBV12-3/TRBV12-4
clone size: .
CDR3 length: 16
J gene: TRBJ2-3
D gene: TRBD2
CDR3 DNA: TGTGCCAGCAGTCTGGGGGGGGGAAGCTACACAGATACGCAGTATTTT
CDR3 protein: CASSLGGGSYTDTQYF

V gene: TRBV7-8
clone size: many
CDR3 length: 17
J gene: TRBJ2-1
D gene: .
CDR3 DNA: TGTGCCAGCAGCTTAGGCCCTCGGCAGATGCGAAACAATGAGCAGTTCTTC
CDR3 protein: CASSLGPRQMRNNEQFF